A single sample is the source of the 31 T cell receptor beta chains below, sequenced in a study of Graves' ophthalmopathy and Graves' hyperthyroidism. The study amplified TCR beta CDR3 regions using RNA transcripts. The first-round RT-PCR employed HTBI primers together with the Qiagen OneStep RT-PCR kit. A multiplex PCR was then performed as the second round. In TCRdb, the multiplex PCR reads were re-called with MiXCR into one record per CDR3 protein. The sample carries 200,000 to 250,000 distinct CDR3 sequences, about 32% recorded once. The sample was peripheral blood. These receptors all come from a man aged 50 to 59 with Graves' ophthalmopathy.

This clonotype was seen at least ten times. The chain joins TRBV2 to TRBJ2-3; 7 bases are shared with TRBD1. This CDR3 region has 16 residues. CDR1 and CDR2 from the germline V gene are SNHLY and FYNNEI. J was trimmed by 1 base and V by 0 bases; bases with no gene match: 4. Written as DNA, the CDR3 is TGTGCCAGCAGTGAAGCCCTCGGGACAGGCACAGATACGCAGTATTTT. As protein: CASSEALGTGTDTQYF.

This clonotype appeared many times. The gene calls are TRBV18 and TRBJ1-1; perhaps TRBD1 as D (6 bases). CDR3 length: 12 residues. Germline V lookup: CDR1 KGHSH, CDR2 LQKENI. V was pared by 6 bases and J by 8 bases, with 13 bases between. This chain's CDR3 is CASSPRGQEAFF. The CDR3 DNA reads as TGTGCCAGCTCGCCGCGCGGACAGGAAGCTTTCTTT.

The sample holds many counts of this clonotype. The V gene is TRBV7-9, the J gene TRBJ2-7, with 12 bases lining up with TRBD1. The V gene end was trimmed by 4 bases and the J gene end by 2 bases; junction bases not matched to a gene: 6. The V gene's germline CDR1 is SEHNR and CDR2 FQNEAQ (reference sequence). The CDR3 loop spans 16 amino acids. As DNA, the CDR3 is TGTGCCAGCAGCTCCTACCGGGACAGGGGGCCCTACGAGCAGTACTTC. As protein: CASSSYRDRGPYEQYF.

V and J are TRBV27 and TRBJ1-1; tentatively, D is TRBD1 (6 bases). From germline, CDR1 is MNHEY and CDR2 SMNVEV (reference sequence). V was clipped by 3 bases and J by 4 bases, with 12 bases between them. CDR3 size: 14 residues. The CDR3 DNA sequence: TGTGCCAGCAGTTTGAGGGAGGGGGGCACTGAAGCTTTCTTT. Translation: CASSLREGGTEAFF.

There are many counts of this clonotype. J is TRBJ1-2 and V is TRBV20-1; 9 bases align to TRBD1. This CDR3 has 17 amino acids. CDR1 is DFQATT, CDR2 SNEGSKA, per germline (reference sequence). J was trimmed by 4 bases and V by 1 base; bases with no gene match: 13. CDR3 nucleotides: TGCAGTGCTAGAGTCCGAGATGGGGGACAGGGAACCTATGGCTACACCTTC. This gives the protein CSARVRDGGQGTYGYTF.

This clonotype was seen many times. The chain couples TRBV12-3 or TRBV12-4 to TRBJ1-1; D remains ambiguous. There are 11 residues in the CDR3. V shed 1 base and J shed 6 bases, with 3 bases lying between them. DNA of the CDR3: TGTGCCAGCAGTTTAGGAGCTGAAGCTTTCTTT. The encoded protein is CASSLGAEAFF.

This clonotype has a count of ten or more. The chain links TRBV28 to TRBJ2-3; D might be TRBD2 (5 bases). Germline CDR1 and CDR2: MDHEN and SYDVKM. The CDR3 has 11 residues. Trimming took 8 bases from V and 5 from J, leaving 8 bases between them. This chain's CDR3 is CASLAEDTQYF. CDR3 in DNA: TGTGCCAGCCTAGCCGAAGATACGCAGTATTTT.

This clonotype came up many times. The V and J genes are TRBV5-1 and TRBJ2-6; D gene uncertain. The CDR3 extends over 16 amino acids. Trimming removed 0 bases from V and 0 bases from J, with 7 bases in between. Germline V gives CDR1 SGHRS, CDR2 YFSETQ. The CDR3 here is CASSLGLSSGANVLTF. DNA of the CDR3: TGCGCCAGCAGCTTGGGGTTGAGCTCTGGGGCCAACGTCCTGACTTTC.

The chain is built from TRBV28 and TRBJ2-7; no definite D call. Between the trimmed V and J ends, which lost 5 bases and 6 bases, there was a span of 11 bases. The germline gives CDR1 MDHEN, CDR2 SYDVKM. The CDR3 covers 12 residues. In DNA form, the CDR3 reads TGTGCCAGCAGTCCCATCGGCGTCGAGCAGTACTTC. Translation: CASSPIGVEQYF.

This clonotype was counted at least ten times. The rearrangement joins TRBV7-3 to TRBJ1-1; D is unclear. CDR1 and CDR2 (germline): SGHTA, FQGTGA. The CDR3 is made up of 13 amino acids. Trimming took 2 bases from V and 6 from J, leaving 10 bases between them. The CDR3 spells CASSLSSDAEAFF. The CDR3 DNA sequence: TGTGCCAGCAGCTTATCGTCCGATGCTGAAGCTTTCTTT. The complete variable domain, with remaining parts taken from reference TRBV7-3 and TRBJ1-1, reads GAGVSQTPSNKVTEKGKYVELRCDPISGHTALYWYRQSLGQGPEFLIYFQGTGAADDSGLPNDRFFAVRPEGSVSTLKIQRTERGDSAVYLCASSLSSDAEAFFGQGTRLTVV.

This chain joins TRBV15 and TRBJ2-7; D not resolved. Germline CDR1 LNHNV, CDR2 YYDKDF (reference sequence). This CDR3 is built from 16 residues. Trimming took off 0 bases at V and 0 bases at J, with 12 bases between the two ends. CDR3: CATSREVGFSSYEQYF. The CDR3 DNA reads TGTGCCACCAGCAGAGAAGTAGGGTTTAGCTCCTACGAGCAGTACTTC.

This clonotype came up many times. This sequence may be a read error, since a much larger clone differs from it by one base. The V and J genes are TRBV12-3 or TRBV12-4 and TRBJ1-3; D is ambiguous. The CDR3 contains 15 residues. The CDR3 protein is CASSPQVLSLFTICF. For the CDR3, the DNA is TGTGCCAGCAGTCCTCAGGTTTTATCTCTCTTCACCATATGTTTT.

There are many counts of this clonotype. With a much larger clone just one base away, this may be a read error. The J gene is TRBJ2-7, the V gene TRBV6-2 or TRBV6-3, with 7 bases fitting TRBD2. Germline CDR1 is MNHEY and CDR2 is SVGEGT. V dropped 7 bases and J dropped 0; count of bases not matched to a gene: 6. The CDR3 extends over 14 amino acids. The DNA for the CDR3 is TGTGCCAGCATGGCAGCGGGATCCTCCTACGAGCAGTACTTC. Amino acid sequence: CASMAAGSSYEQYF.

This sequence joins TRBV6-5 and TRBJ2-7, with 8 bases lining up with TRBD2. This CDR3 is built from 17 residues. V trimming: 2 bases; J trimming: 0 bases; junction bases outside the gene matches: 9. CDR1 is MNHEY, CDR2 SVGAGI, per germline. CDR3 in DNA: TGTGCCAGCAGTTACGGTCCCACCGGGACTAGCTCCTACGAGCAGTACTTC. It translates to CASSYGPTGTSSYEQYF.

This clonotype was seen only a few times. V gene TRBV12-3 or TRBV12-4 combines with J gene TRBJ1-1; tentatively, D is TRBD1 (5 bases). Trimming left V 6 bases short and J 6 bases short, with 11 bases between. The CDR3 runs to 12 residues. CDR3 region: CASSRDRAEAFF. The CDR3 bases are TGTGCCAGCAGCCGAGACAGAGCTGAAGCTTTCTTT.

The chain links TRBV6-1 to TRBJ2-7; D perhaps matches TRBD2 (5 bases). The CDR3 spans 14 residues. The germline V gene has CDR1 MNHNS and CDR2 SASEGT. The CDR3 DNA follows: TGTGCTTCAAAACCCCGGGGAAGCTCCTACGAGCAGTACTTC. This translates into CASKPRGSSYEQYF.

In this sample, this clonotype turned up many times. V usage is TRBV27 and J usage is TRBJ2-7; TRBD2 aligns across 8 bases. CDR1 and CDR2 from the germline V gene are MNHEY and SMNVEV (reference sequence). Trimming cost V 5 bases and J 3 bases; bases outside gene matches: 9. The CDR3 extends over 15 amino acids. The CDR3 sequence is CASSAPLSGSYEQYF. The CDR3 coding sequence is TGTGCCAGCAGTGCTCCCCTCAGCGGGAGCTACGAGCAGTACTTC.

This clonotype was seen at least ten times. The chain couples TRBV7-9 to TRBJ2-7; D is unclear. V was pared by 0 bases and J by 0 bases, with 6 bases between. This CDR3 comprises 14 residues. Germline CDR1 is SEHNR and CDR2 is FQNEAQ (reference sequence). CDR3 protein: CASSLASSSYEQYF. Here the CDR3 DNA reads TGTGCCAGCAGCTTAGCGTCTAGCTCCTACGAGCAGTACTTC.

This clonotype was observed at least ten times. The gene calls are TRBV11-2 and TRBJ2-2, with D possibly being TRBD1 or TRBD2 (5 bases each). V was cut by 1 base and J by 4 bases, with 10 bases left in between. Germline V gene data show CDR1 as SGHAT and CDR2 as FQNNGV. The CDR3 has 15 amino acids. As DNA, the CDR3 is TGTGCCAGCAGCTTAGGGGACGGTAGCACCGGGGAGCTGTTTTTT. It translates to CASSLGDGSTGELFF.

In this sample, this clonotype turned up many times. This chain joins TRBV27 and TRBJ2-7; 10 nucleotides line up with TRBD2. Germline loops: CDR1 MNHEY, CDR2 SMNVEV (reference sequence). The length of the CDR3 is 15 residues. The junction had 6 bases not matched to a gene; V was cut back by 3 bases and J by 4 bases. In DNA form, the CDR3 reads TGTGCCAGCAGTTTGCGGCTAGCGGGAGCTTACGAGCAGTACTTC. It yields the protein CASSLRLAGAYEQYF.

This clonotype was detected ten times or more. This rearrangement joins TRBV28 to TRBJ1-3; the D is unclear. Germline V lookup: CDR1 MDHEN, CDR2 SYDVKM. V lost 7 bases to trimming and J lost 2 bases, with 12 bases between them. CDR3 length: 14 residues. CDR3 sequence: CASTTADPGNTIYF. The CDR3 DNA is TGTGCCAGCACCACAGCTGACCCTGGAAACACCATATATTTT.

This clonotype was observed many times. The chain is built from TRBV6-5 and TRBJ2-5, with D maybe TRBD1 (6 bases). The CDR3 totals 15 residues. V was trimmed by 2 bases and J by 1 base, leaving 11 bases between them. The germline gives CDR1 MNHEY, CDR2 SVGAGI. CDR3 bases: TGTGCCAGCAGTTACGATGGGGGCCCCCAAGAGACCCAGTACTTC. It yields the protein CASSYDGGPQETQYF.

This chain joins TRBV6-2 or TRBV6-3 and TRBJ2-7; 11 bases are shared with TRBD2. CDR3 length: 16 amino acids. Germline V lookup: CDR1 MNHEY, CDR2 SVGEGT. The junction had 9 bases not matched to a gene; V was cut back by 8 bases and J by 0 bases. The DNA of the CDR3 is TGTGCCAGCCGGGGACTAGCGGCCTTCGTCTCCTACGAGCAGTACTTC. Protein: CASRGLAAFVSYEQYF.

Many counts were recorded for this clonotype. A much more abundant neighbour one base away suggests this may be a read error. CDR3 DNA: TGTGCCAGCAGTTACGACAACAGGGCCGAAGCTCTCTTT. Translated: CASSYDNRAEALF. The V call is TRBV6-5, the J call TRBJ1-1; possibly TRBD1 for D (6 bases). The germline CDR1 and CDR2 sequences are MNHEY and SVGAGI. The CDR3 totals 13 residues.

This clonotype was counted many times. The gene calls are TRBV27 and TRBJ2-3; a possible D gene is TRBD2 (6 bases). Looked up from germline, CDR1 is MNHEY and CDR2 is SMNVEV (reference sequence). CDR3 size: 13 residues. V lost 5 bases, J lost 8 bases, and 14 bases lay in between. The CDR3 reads CASSPSSVGTQYF. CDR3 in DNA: TGTGCCAGCAGTCCCTCTAGCGTAGGTACGCAGTATTTT.

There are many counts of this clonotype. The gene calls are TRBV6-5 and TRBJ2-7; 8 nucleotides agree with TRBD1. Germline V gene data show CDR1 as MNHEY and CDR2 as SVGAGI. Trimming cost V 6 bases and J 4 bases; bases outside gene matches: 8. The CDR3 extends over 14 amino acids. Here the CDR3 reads CASSKRQGTYEQYF. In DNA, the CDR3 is TGTGCCAGCAGCAAACGACAGGGGACGTACGAGCAGTACTTC.

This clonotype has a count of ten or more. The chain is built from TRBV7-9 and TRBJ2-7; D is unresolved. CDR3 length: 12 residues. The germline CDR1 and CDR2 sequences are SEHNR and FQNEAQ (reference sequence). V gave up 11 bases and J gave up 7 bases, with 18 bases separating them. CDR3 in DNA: TGTGCCGACCGAACAGCAGACGGGGAGCAGTACTTC. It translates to CADRTADGEQYF.

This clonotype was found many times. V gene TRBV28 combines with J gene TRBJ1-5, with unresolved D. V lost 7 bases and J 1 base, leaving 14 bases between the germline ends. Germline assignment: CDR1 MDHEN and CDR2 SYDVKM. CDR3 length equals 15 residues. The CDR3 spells CASTPGSGSNQPQHF. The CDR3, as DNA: TGTGCCAGCACCCCGGGTTCGGGGAGCAATCAGCCCCAGCATTTT.

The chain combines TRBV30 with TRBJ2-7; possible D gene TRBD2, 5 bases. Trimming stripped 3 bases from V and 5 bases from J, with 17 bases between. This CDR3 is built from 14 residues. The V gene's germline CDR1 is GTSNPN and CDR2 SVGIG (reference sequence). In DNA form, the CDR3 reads TGTGCCTGGAGGTGGTCAGCGGCAGGCAACGAGCAGTACTTC. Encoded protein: CAWRWSAAGNEQYF.

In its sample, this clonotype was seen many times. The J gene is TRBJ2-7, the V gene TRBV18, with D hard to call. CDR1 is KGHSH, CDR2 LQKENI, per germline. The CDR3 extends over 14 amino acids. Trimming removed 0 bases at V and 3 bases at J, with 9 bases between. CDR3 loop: CASSPPGRVYEQYF. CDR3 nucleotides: TGTGCCAGCTCACCACCTGGTAGGGTCTACGAGCAGTACTTC.

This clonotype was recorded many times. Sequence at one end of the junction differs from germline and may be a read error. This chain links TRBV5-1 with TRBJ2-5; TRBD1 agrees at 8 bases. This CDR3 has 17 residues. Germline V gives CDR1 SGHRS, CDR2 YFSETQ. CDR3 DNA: TGCGCCAGCAGCTGGGGGTTGGACAGGGACGACCAGGAGACCCAGTACTTC. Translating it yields CASSWGLDRDDQETQYF. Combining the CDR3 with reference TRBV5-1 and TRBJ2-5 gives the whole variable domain KAGVTQTPRYLIKTRGQQVTLSCSPISGHRSVSWYQQTPGQGLQFLFEYFSETQRNKGNFPGRFSGRQFSNSRSEMNVSTLELGDSALYLCASSWGLDRDDQETQYFGPGTRLLVL.